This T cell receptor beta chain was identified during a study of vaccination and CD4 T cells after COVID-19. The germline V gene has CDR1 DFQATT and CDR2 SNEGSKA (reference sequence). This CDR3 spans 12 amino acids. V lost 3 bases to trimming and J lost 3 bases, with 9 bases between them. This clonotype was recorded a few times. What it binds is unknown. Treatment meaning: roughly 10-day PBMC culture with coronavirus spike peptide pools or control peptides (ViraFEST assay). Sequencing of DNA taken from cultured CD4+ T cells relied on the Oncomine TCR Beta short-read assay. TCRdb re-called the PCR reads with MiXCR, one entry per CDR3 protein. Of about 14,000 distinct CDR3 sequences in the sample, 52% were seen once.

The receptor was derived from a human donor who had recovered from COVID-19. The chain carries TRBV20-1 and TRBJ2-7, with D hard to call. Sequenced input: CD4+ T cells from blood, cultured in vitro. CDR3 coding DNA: TGCAGTGCTAGTGCCCCTAGCTACGAGCAGTACTTC. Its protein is CSASAPSYEQYF.